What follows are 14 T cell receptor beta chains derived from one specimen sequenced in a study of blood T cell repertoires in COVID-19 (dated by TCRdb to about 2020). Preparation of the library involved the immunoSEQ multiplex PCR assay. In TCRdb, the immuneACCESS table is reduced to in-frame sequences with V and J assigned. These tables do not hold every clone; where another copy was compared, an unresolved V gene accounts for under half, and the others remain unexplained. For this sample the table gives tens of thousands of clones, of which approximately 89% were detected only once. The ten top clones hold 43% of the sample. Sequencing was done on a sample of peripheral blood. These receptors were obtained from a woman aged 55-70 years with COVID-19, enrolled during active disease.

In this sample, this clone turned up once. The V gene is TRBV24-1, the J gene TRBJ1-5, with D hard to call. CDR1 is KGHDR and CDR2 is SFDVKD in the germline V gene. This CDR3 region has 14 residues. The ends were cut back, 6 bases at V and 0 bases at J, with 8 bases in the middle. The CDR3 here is CATSREYSNQPQHF. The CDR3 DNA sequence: TGTGCCACCAGTCGGGAGTATAGCAATCAGCCCCAGCATTTT.

This chain's CDR3 is CASSLPTEYEQYF. CDR3 coding DNA: TGTGCCAGCAGCTTACCGACAGAGTACGAGCAGTACTTC. This chain joins TRBV7-9 and TRBJ2-7; a weak D match, TRBD1 (5 bases). V was cut by 2 bases and J by 4 bases, with 9 bases left in between. This CDR3 has 13 residues. Germline values: CDR1 SEHNR, CDR2 FQNEAQ (reference sequence).

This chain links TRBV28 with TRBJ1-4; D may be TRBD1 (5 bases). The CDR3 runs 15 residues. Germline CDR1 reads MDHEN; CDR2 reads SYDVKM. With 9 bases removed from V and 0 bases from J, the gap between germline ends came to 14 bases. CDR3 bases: TGTGCCAGTTCGACAGCTTCCGCAACTAATGAAAAACTGTTTTTT. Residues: CASSTASATNEKLFF.

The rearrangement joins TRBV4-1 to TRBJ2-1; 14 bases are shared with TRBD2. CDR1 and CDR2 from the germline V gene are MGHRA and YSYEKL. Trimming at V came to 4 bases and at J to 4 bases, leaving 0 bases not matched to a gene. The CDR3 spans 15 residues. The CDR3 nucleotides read TGCGCCAGCAGCCGGACTAGCGGGGGGTACAATGAGCAGTTCTTC. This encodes CASSRTSGGYNEQFF.

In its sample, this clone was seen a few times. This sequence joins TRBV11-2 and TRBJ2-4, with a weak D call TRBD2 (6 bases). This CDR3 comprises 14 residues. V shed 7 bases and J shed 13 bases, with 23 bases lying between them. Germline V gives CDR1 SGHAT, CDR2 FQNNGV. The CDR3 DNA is TGTGCCAGCACCCCGGCGGGGTCAGGGAGTAGACAGTACTTC. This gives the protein CASTPAGSGSRQYF.

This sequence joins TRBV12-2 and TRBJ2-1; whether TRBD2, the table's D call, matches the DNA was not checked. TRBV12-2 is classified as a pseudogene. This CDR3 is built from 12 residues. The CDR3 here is CASRDPEVEQFF. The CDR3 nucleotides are TGTGCAAGTCGCGACCCAGAGGTTGAGCAGTTCTTC.

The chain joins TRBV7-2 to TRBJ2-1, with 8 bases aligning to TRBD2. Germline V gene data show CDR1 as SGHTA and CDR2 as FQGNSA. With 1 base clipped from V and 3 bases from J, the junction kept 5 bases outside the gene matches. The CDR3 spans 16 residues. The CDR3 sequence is CASSLVGGGFYNEQFF. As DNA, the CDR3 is TGTGCCAGCAGCTTAGTCGGCGGGGGGTTCTACAATGAGCAGTTCTTC.

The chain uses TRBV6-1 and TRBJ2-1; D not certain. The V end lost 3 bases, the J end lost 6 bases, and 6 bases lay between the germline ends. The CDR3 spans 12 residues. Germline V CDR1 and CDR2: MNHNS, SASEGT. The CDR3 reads CASSDPGNEQFF. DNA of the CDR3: TGTGCCAGCAGTGACCCCGGCAATGAGCAGTTCTTC.

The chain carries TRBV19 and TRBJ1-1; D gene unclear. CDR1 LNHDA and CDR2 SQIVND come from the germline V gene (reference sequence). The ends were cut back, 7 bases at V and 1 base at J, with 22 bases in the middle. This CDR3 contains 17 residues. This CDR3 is CASKGRESVVTNTEAFF. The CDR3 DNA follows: TGTGCCAGTAAGGGCCGGGAATCGGTTGTTACGAACACTGAAGCTTTCTTT.

The CDR3 DNA is TGTGCCAGCAGTTTGAGGACAGGGCCCTACGAGCAGTACTTC. It yields the protein CASSLRTGPYEQYF. The chain combines TRBV27 with TRBJ2-7; 8 bases map to TRBD1. V lost 3 bases to trimming and J lost 2 bases; unmatched junction nucleotides: 3. The germline V gene has CDR1 MNHEY and CDR2 SMNVEV (reference sequence). This CDR3 is 14 amino acids long.

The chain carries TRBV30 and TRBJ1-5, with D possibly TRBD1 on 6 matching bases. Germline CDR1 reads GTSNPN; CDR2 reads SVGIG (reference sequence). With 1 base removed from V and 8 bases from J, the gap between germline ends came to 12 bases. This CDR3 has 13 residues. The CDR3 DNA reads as TGTGCCTGGAGTGGGGGGCAGTGGGAGCCCCAGCATTTT. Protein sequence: CAWSGGQWEPQHF.

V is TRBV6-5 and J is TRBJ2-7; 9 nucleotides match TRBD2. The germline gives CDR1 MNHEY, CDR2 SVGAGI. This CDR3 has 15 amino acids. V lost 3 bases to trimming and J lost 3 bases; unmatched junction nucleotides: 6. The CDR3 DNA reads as TGTGCCAGCAGTTATATAGCGGGGGCAAACTACGAGCAGTACTTC. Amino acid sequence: CASSYIAGANYEQYF.

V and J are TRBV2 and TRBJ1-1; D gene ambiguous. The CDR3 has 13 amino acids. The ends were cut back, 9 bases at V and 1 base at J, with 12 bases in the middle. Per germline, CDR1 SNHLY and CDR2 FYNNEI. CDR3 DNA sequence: TGTGCCAGTACTTTGAGGCGGAACACTGAAGCTTTCTTT. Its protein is CASTLRRNTEAFF.

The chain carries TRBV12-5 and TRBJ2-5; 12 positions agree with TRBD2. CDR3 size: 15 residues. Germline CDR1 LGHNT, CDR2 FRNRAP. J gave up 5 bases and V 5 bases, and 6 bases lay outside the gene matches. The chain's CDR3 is CASGIGLAGRETQYF. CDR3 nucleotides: TGTGCTAGTGGTATTGGACTAGCGGGGAGGGAGACCCAGTACTTC.